The 27 T cell receptor beta chains reported below all come from one sample, sequenced in a study of radiotherapy plus CTLA-4 blockade in lung cancer. Clones were sequenced by immunoSEQ multiplex PCR, and TCRdb holds only the in-frame ones, with some missing. The sample gives approximately 47,000 clones, around 83% of which show up once; about 3.6% is in the top ten. The sample consisted of peripheral blood, taken from a patient treated with radiotherapy plus ipilimumab. The receptors were gathered from a human donor with non-small cell lung cancer who had stable disease on radiotherapy plus ipilimumab.

V and J are TRBV5-1 and TRBJ2-3; TRBD1 agrees at 7 bases. The CDR3 covers 13 residues. Germline CDR1 and CDR2: SGHRS and YFSETQ. The V and J ends lost 7 bases and 6 bases, in that order; junction bases with no gene match: 8. In DNA, the CDR3 is TGCGCCAGCTATAGACTACAGGGGGATACGCAGTATTTT. It translates to CASYRLQGDTQYF.

The V call is TRBV9, the J call TRBJ2-2; 11 nucleotides line up with TRBD2. J lost 4 bases, V lost 0 bases, and 8 bases had no gene match. Looked up from germline, CDR1 is SGDLS and CDR2 is YYNGEE. The CDR3 sequence is 18 residues long. The CDR3 is CASSVDPSGRRGTGELFF. CDR3 DNA sequence: TGTGCCAGCAGCGTAGATCCTAGCGGGAGGAGGGGCACCGGGGAGCTGTTTTTT.

CDR3 in DNA: TGTGCCAGCAGTCAGCAGGGGGCCTCCTACGAGCAGTACTTC. Translation: CASSQQGASYEQYF. This chain uses TRBV7-6 with TRBJ2-7; 8 positions agree with TRBD1. From germline, CDR1 is SGHVS and CDR2 FNYEAQ. The CDR3 is 14 amino acids. V lost 6 bases and J lost 0; bases outside the gene matches: 4.

This clone came up a few times. This chain joins TRBV18 and TRBJ2-7; 13 nucleotides line up with TRBD2. Trimming at V came to 3 bases and at J to 7 bases, leaving 6 bases not matched to a gene. This CDR3 is 15 amino acids long. From germline, CDR1 is KGHSH and CDR2 LQKENI. Here the CDR3 DNA reads TGTGCCAGCTCACCTGGACTAGCGGGAGTTGGGGAGCAGTACTTC. It specifies CASSPGLAGVGEQYF.

The rearrangement links TRBV28 to TRBJ1-5; TRBD1 might be the D (6 bases). CDR1 and CDR2 from the germline V gene are MDHEN and SYDVKM. This CDR3 is 15 amino acids long. The V end lost 3 bases, the J end lost 5 bases, and 14 bases lay between the germline ends. CDR3 in DNA: TGTGCCAGCAGTTTCTCCAGGGGATGGTATCAGCCCCAGCATTTT. It specifies CASSFSRGWYQPQHF.

The chain is built from TRBV5-1 and TRBJ1-4, with D possibly matching TRBD1 (5 bases). CDR3 length equals 14 residues. Germline V gives CDR1 SGHRS, CDR2 YFSETQ. The V gene lost 4 bases and the J gene lost 3 bases, with 10 bases spanning the gap. The CDR3: CASSQGLANEKLFF. Here the CDR3 DNA reads TGCGCCAGCAGCCAGGGCTTGGCTAATGAAAAACTGTTTTTT.

V usage is TRBV7-2 and J usage is TRBJ2-3; TRBD2 aligns across 9 bases. This CDR3 comprises 14 residues. Trimming took 6 bases from V and 4 from J; bases not matched to a gene: 5. Per germline, CDR1 SGHTA and CDR2 FQGNSA. CDR3 amino acids: CASSPGLAADTQYF. DNA for the CDR3: TGTGCCAGCAGTCCGGGACTAGCAGCAGATACGCAGTATTTT.

V and J are TRBV5-1 and TRBJ1-1; D unresolved. The CDR3 loop spans 13 amino acids. Germline V gene lookup returns CDR1 SGHRS and CDR2 YFSETQ. V was pared by 7 bases and J by 1 base, with 11 bases between. CDR3 DNA sequence: TGCGCCAGCGGGCTACAACAGAACACTGAAGCTTTCTTT. Translating it yields CASGLQQNTEAFF.

V usage is TRBV5-4 and J usage is TRBJ2-1; TRBD1 aligns across 11 bases. The CDR3 consists of 17 residues. The germline gives CDR1 SGHNT, CDR2 YYREEE (reference sequence). V dropped 4 bases and J dropped 8; count of bases not matched to a gene: 14. As DNA, the CDR3 is TGTGCCAGCAGCGTCCCGACCGGGACAGGGGGAGAGTATGAGCAGTTCTTC. It codes for CASSVPTGTGGEYEQFF.

The chain carries TRBV25-1 and TRBJ2-3, with 8 nucleotides matching TRBD2. There are 15 residues in the CDR3. Germline trimming cut 3 bases from V and 0 bases from J; bases unmatched to any gene: 2. The V gene's germline CDR1 is MGHDK and CDR2 SYGVNS. The CDR3 protein is CASSDSGKSTDTQYF. In nucleotides, the CDR3 is TGTGCCAGCAGTGATAGCGGGAAAAGCACAGATACGCAGTATTTT. Full variable domain (rest looked up from reference TRBV25-1 and TRBJ2-3): EADIYQTPRYLVIGTGKKITLECSQTMGHDKMYWYQQDPGMELHLIHYSYGVNSTEKGDLSSESTVSRIRTEHFPLTLESARPSHTSQYLCASSDSGKSTDTQYFGPGTRLTVL.

The chain couples TRBV28 to TRBJ2-7; 7 nucleotides agree with TRBD2. This CDR3 comprises 13 residues. The V gene's germline CDR1 is MDHEN and CDR2 SYDVKM. Germline trimming cut 2 bases from V and 6 bases from J; bases unmatched to any gene: 4. As DNA, the CDR3 is TGTGCCAGCAGTTTACCACAGCGGGGCGAGCAGTACTTC. This codes for CASSLPQRGEQYF.

V gene TRBV5-4 combines with J gene TRBJ1-2; D remains unclear. Germline CDR1 is SGHNT and CDR2 is YYREEE (reference sequence). The germline V and J ends were trimmed by 2 bases and 3 bases, with 11 bases remaining between them. CDR3 length equals 14 residues. The CDR3 sequence is CASSFRMGDYGYTF. The CDR3 region has the DNA TGTGCCAGCAGCTTTCGTATGGGCGACTATGGCTACACCTTC. Filled out from reference TRBV5-4 and TRBJ1-2, the complete variable domain reads ETGVTQSPTHLIKTRGQQVTLRCSSQSGHNTVSWYQQALGQGPQFIFQYYREEENGRGNFPPRFSGLQFPNYSSELNVNALELDDSALYLCASSFRMGDYGYTFGSGTRLTVV.

The rearrangement joins TRBV25-1 to TRBJ1-4; a weak D match, TRBD1 (6 bases). This CDR3 region has 17 residues. Trimming took off 2 bases at V and 0 bases at J, with 13 bases between the two ends. CDR1 and CDR2 (germline): MGHDK, SYGVNS. In DNA, the CDR3 is TGTGCCAGCAGTGAAGAGGGGACATCTGCAACTAATGAAAAACTGTTTTTT. This codes for CASSEEGTSATNEKLFF.

The chain couples TRBV28 to TRBJ2-1, with TRBD2 matching 11 bases. The V segment lost 6 bases and the J segment 7 bases; nucleotides outside the gene matches: 8. Germline values: CDR1 MDHEN, CDR2 SYDVKM. The CDR3 totals 15 residues. CDR3 region: CASSLGTSGRNEQFF. The DNA for the CDR3 is TGTGCCAGCAGCTTGGGGACTAGCGGAAGGAATGAGCAGTTCTTC.

The chain uses TRBV25-1 and TRBJ2-3; D is uncertain. Trimming left V 4 bases short and J 2 bases short, with 4 bases between. Germline CDR1 is MGHDK and CDR2 is SYGVNS. CDR3 size: 12 residues. CDR3 DNA: TGTGCCAGCAGTGGGCTCACAGATACGCAGTATTTT. This encodes CASSGLTDTQYF.

Comments on this clone: The sample holds other DNA sequences that translate to the same CDR3. The gene calls are TRBV4-1 and TRBJ1-2; no definite D call. Germline V lookup: CDR1 MGHRA, CDR2 YSYEKL. This CDR3 comprises 12 residues. V was cut by 3 bases and J by 2 bases, with 4 bases left in between. This CDR3 is CASSQRNYGYTF. In DNA form, the CDR3 reads TGCGCCAGCAGCCAGCGGAACTATGGCTACACCTTC.

CDR3 in DNA: TGTGCCAGCAGCTTAAACACAGCTCTTAACACTGAAGCTTTCTTT. It yields the protein CASSLNTALNTEAFF. The genes are TRBV7-3 and TRBJ1-1, with D uncertain. Trimming shortened V by 1 base and J by 2 bases, and 11 bases separated the two germline ends. CDR1 SGHTA and CDR2 FQGTGA come from the germline V gene. The CDR3 sequence is 15 residues long.

The V gene is TRBV28, the J gene TRBJ2-5; TRBD2 aligns across 8 bases. The CDR3 is 13 amino acids. The trim removed 7 bases at V and 4 bases at J, leaving 5 bases unmatched. Germline CDR1 MDHEN, CDR2 SYDVKM. The CDR3 DNA is TGTGCCAGCAAAACGGGAGGGAGAGAGACCCAGTACTTC. Amino acid sequence: CASKTGGRETQYF.

This clone appeared once. The J gene is TRBJ2-7, the V gene TRBV7-3, with 7 bases fitting TRBD1. CDR1 SGHTA and CDR2 FQGTGA come from the germline V gene. V was clipped by 5 bases and J by 7 bases; unmatched bases: 8. This CDR3 contains 13 residues. CDR3: CASSPYDRAEQYF. Here the CDR3 DNA reads TGTGCCAGCAGCCCCTACGACAGGGCTGAGCAGTACTTC.

This chain links TRBV7-7 with TRBJ2-5; 9 bases line up with TRBD1. J lost 9 bases, V lost 5 bases, and 10 bases had no gene match. The CDR3 length is 14 residues. The V gene's germline CDR1 is SSHAT and CDR2 FNYEAQ (reference sequence). CDR3 sequence reads: CASSAMWTGEPQYF. The CDR3 DNA follows: TGTGCCAGCAGCGCCATGTGGACAGGGGAACCCCAGTACTTC.

This clone was seen just once. The chain recombines TRBV15 with TRBJ2-7; TRBD2 matches at 9 bases. CDR1 and CDR2 from the germline V gene are LNHNV and YYDKDF (reference sequence). J lost 0 bases, V lost 3 bases, and 0 bases had no gene match. The CDR3 loop spans 14 amino acids. The CDR3 DNA reads TGTGCCACCAGCAGGGGACTAGCCTCCTACGAGCAGTACTTC. This sequence encodes CATSRGLASYEQYF.

The J gene is TRBJ2-7, the V gene TRBV28; 7 nucleotides match TRBD1. Per germline, CDR1 MDHEN and CDR2 SYDVKM. The CDR3 spans 12 residues. Trimming removed 6 bases from V and 6 bases from J; junction bases left unmatched: 5. The CDR3 reads CASRMGQFEQYF. Here the CDR3 DNA reads TGTGCCAGCAGGATGGGACAGTTCGAGCAGTACTTC.

The V gene is TRBV2, the J gene TRBJ2-1, with 7 nucleotides matching TRBD2. With 3 bases clipped from V and 2 bases from J, the junction kept 7 bases outside the gene matches. Germline CDR1 and CDR2: SNHLY and FYNNEI. This CDR3 is 16 amino acids long. DNA of the CDR3: TGTGCCAGCAGTGATAGGCTAGCGGTCGCCTACAATGAGCAGTTCTTC. Its translation is CASSDRLAVAYNEQFF.

This chain links TRBV7-8 with TRBJ1-5; possible D gene TRBD1, 5 bases. Germline lookup yields CDR1 SGHVS and CDR2 FQNEAQ. CDR3 length: 14 residues. V was clipped by 3 bases and J by 4 bases, with 10 bases between them. The CDR3: CASSFGQTNQPQHF. The DNA for the CDR3 is TGTGCCAGCAGCTTCGGACAAACTAATCAGCCCCAGCATTTT.

V gene TRBV5-1 combines with J gene TRBJ2-2, with 9 positions matching TRBD1. The CDR3 extends over 19 amino acids. V gave up 1 base and J gave up 7 bases; unmatched junction bases: 17. Germline loops: CDR1 SGHRS, CDR2 YFSETQ. The CDR3 loop is CASSLNYNRGPVSFGELFF. CDR3 nucleotide sequence: TGCGCCAGCAGCTTGAACTATAACAGGGGGCCGGTAAGTTTCGGGGAGCTGTTTTTT.

V and J are TRBV7-2 and TRBJ2-7; maybe TRBD1 (5 bases). Deletions cut 5 bases from V and 1 base from J, with 9 bases between. This CDR3 is 13 amino acids long. Germline V gives CDR1 SGHTA, CDR2 FQGNSA. CDR3 coding DNA: TGTGCCAGCAGCCCTAGGGGATCCTACGAGCAGTACTTC. Its translation: CASSPRGSYEQYF.

This clone came up a few times. The chain couples TRBV10-3 to TRBJ1-5; a possible D gene is TRBD1 (5 bases). Germline V gene sequence: CDR1 ENHRY, CDR2 SYGVKD. V was trimmed by 8 bases and J by 4 bases, leaving 15 bases between them. The CDR3 has 14 amino acids. The CDR3 bases are TGTGCCATCTCGGGGGGAAGGGCGAATCAGCCCCAGCATTTT. It yields the protein CAISGGRANQPQHF.